The 22 T cell receptor beta chains reported below all come from one sample, sequenced in a study of regulatory T cells in long-lasting Graves disease. Time point meaning: newly diagnosed GD, antithyroid drugs for less than 3 months. From RNA extracted from PBMCs, the TCR library was made. Through Arm-PCR of CDR3 regions and iRepertoire HTBI primers, TCR beta libraries were built. In TCRdb, the multiplex PCR reads were re-called with MiXCR into one record per CDR3 protein. The data show hundreds of thousands of distinct CDR3 sequences, with around 15% seen just once and 22% held by the top ten. This material consisted of peripheral blood mononuclear cells (PBMCs), taken at new diagnosis, from a patient treated with antithyroid drugs. These receptors were collected from a female donor with Graves disease.

This clonotype was counted many times. J is TRBJ2-5 and V is TRBV7-9; D is perhaps TRBD2 (6 bases). Looked up from germline, CDR1 is SEHNR and CDR2 is FQNEAQ (reference sequence). The length of the CDR3 is 15 residues. Between the trimmed V and J ends, which lost 3 bases and 5 bases, there was a span of 16 bases. In nucleotides, the CDR3 is TGTGCCAGCAGCTTTTTGTCAGGAGGGGATGAGACCCAGTACTTC. Translated, it gives CASSFLSGGDETQYF.

This clonotype was observed many times. The V call is TRBV12-3 or TRBV12-4, the J call TRBJ2-7, with a possible D match to TRBD2 (6 bases). The CDR3 is made up of 14 amino acids. Trimming shortened V by 2 bases and J by 3 bases, and 11 bases separated the two germline ends. CDR3 nucleotide sequence: TGTGCCAGCAGTTTATCGGAGGGACTCTACGAGCAGTACTTC. It is translated as CASSLSEGLYEQYF.

This clonotype was counted a few times. A much larger clone differs by one base, so this may be a read error. This chain joins TRBV20-1 and TRBJ1-1; no clear D. This CDR3 is built from 13 residues. V was pared by 5 bases and J by 2 bases, with 12 bases between. In germline, CDR1 is DFQATT, CDR2 SNEGSKA (reference sequence). This CDR3 reads CSAPGRTNTEAFF. The CDR3, as DNA: TGCAGTGCTCCCGGTAGGACCAACACTGAAGCTTTCTTT.

This clonotype turned up a few times. The V gene is TRBV7-9, the J gene TRBJ1-6; the D gene is possibly TRBD1 (6 bases). Trimming left V 1 base short and J 5 bases short, with 9 bases between. Germline assignment: CDR1 SEHNR and CDR2 FQNEAQ (reference sequence). The CDR3 runs to 15 residues. The CDR3 nucleotides read TGTGCCAGCAGCTTAGTACAGGGTAATAATTCACCCCTCCACTTT. Its protein is CASSLVQGNNSPLHF.

This clonotype appeared once. The gene calls are TRBV30 and TRBJ1-2, with D possibly being TRBD1 (5 bases). The V gene's germline CDR1 is GTSNPN and CDR2 SVGIG (reference sequence). Trimming cost V 1 base and J 9 bases, with 12 bases left between them. This CDR3 has 12 residues. The CDR3 spells CAWSAKGRRYTF. The CDR3 nucleotides read TGTGCCTGGAGTGCTAAGGGGCGGCGCTACACCTTC.

This clonotype showed up many times. This chain connects TRBV28 to TRBJ2-7; no definite D call. V was shortened by 0 bases and J by 4 bases, with 4 bases between the two germline ends. In germline, CDR1 is MDHEN, CDR2 SYDVKM. The CDR3 runs 12 residues. CDR3 region: CASSLWSYEQYF. Written as DNA, the CDR3 is TGTGCCAGCAGTTTATGGAGTTACGAGCAGTACTTC.

The rearrangement links TRBV19 to TRBJ1-1; TRBD1 might be the D (5 bases). CDR1 is LNHDA and CDR2 is SQIVND in the germline V gene (reference sequence). This CDR3 has 13 residues. Trimming took off 4 bases at V and 8 bases at J, with 14 bases between the two ends. The CDR3 protein is CASSKPGLYEAFF. The CDR3 DNA is TGTGCCAGTAGTAAACCGGGACTGTACGAAGCTTTCTTT.

This clonotype was observed a handful of times. The chain joins TRBV14 to TRBJ2-1; no clear D. CDR3 size: 12 residues. In germline, CDR1 is SGHDN, CDR2 FVKESK. V lost 4 bases and J lost 9, with 10 bases in between. For the CDR3, the DNA is TGTGCCAGCAGCCGAAAAACTTCTGAGCAGTTCTTC. Amino acid sequence: CASSRKTSEQFF.

This clonotype was seen ten or more times. J is TRBJ2-1 and V is TRBV7-9; D gene uncertain. CDR1 and CDR2 (germline): SEHNR, FQNEAQ (reference sequence). V gave up 5 bases and J gave up 8 bases, with 7 bases separating them. CDR3 length: 11 residues. The CDR3 sequence: CASSAWDEQFF. CDR3 DNA: TGTGCCAGCAGCGCCTGGGATGAGCAGTTCTTC.

The rearrangement uses TRBV7-2 and TRBJ2-3; 7 positions agree with TRBD1. From germline, CDR1 is SGHTA and CDR2 FQGNSA. V gave up 1 base and J gave up 3 bases; unmatched junction bases: 4. This CDR3 comprises 15 residues. CDR3 protein: CASSLVGQETDTQYF. Here the CDR3 DNA reads TGTGCCAGCAGCTTAGTAGGACAGGAAACAGATACGCAGTATTTT. Combining the CDR3 with reference TRBV7-2 and TRBJ2-3 gives the whole variable domain GAGVSQSPSNKVTEKGKDVELRCDPISGHTALYWYRQSLGQGLEFLIYFQGNSAPDKSGLPSDRFSAERTGGSVSTLTIQRTQQEDSAVYLCASSLVGQETDTQYFGPGTRLTVL.

In its sample, this clonotype was seen many times. This rearrangement joins TRBV7-2 to TRBJ1-2; D remains unclear. Trimming stripped 6 bases from V and 1 base from J, with 15 bases between. This CDR3 spans 15 amino acids. CDR1 is SGHTA, CDR2 FQGNSA, per germline. In DNA, the CDR3 is TGTGCCAGCAGGCTGCCTCCCGGCCTTAACTATGGCTACACCTTC. Translated: CASRLPPGLNYGYTF.

The chain combines TRBV5-1 with TRBJ2-2; D not certain. Per the germline V gene, CDR1 is SGHRS and CDR2 is YFSETQ. V was cut by 8 bases and J by 4 bases, with 18 bases left in between. The CDR3 totals 15 residues. CDR3 bases: TGCGCCAGTGGCCCAGGTTACTCGGGCACCGGGGAGCTGTTTTTT. Amino acids: CASGPGYSGTGELFF.

The sample holds many counts of this clonotype. The CDR3 reads CASSLLMGGTGLRYTF. For the CDR3, the DNA is TGTGCCAGCAGTTTATTGATGGGGGGGACAGGGCTCCGCTACACCTTC. This chain uses TRBV12-3 or TRBV12-4 with TRBJ1-2, with 9 bases that match TRBD1. The ends lost 2 bases at V and 9 bases at J; junction bases unmatched: 13. This CDR3 spans 16 amino acids.

Comments on this clonotype: A much larger clonotype is one base distant, so this may be a read error. The chain joins TRBV12-3 or TRBV12-4 to TRBJ2-1; D ambiguous. The CDR3 is 15 amino acids. V was pared by 6 bases and J by 0 bases, with 12 bases between. DNA of the CDR3: TGTGCCAGCAGAAATAACGGGTCCTCCTACAATGAGCAGTTCTTC. Amino acids: CASRNNGSSYNEQFF.

This clonotype has at least ten counts. The CDR3 DNA reads as TGCAGTGCTAGCCCTCGGACTAGCGGGATAATCGGGGAGCTGTTTTTT. This codes for CSASPRTSGIIGELFF. The V call is TRBV20-1, the J call TRBJ2-2; 12 bases match TRBD2. The CDR3 is made up of 16 amino acids. CDR1 and CDR2 from the germline V gene are DFQATT and SNEGSKA (reference sequence). J gave up 7 bases and V 3 bases, and 9 bases lay outside the gene matches.

This clonotype was counted only a few times. CDR3 in DNA: TGTGCCAGCAGCCGAAATCAGCCCCAGCATTTT. It translates to CASSRNQPQHF. The genes are TRBV12-3 or TRBV12-4 and TRBJ1-5; unclear D gene. This CDR3 contains 11 residues. The ends were cut back, 6 bases at V and 4 bases at J, with 4 bases in the middle.

This clonotype was picked up many times. V and J are TRBV7-8 and TRBJ2-1, with a possible D match to TRBD2 (5 bases). The CDR3 runs 15 residues. The V gene lost 3 bases and the J gene lost 4 bases, with 13 bases spanning the gap. Germline CDR1 reads SGHVS; CDR2 reads FQNEAQ. CDR3 residues: CASSFSAAMYNEQFF. CDR3 nucleotides: TGTGCCAGCAGCTTCTCAGCGGCAATGTACAATGAGCAGTTCTTC. The full variable domain, completed using reference TRBV7-8 and TRBJ2-1, is GAGVSQSPRYKVAKRGQDVALRCDPISGHVSLFWYQQALGQGPEFLTYFQNEAQLDKSGLPSDRFFAERPEGSVSTLKIQRTQQEDSAVYLCASSFSAAMYNEQFFGPGTRLTVL.

This clonotype has ten or more counts. The genes are TRBV6-2 or TRBV6-3 and TRBJ1-1; D possibly corresponds to TRBD1 (5 bases). The CDR3 spans 17 residues. V lost 2 bases, J lost 6 bases, and 22 bases lay in between. Germline V gene sequence: CDR1 MNHEY, CDR2 SVGEGT. The CDR3 coding sequence is TGTGCCAGCAGTTACCCGCAGGGAAGGAGCCGGGACTCTGAAGCTTTCTTT. Its protein product is CASSYPQGRSRDSEAFF.

This clonotype was recorded many times. The chain combines TRBV28 with TRBJ2-5; D is perhaps TRBD2 (5 bases). The CDR3 spans 15 residues. In germline, CDR1 is MDHEN, CDR2 SYDVKM. V was cut by 6 bases and J by 9 bases, with 23 bases left in between. In nucleotides, the CDR3 is TGTGCCAGCAGCATGACACCCGGGAAACGGGGAGCCCAGTACTTC. Amino acids: CASSMTPGKRGAQYF.

This clonotype was observed at least ten times. The rearrangement uses TRBV15 and TRBJ1-5; D is undetermined. This CDR3 contains 14 residues. V shed 1 base and J shed 2 bases, with 6 bases lying between them. Germline V lookup: CDR1 LNHNV, CDR2 YYDKDF (reference sequence). CDR3 bases: TGTGCCACCAGCAGAGTGTCCGGCAATCAGCCCCAGCATTTT. As protein: CATSRVSGNQPQHF.

This clonotype was detected many times. This chain joins TRBV12-3 or TRBV12-4 and TRBJ1-2; 9 nucleotides align to TRBD1. Trimming cost V 5 bases and J 5 bases; bases outside gene matches: 12. The CDR3 totals 16 residues. CDR3 protein: CASSTPGGQGKYGYTF. Written as DNA, the CDR3 is TGTGCCAGCAGTACCCCCGGTGGACAGGGGAAGTATGGCTACACCTTC.

Details on this clonotype: A far larger clone is one nucleotide away, so this likely arose from a read error. The V and J genes are TRBV7-2 and TRBJ1-1, with D hard to call. The V and J ends lost 1 base and 4 bases respectively, with 13 bases between them. The CDR3 has 15 amino acids. Germline assignment: CDR1 SGHTA and CDR2 FQGNSA. The CDR3 nucleotides are TGTGCCAGCAGCTTAGAAGAGGTGTGGCGCACTGAAGCTTTCTTT. Amino acid sequence: CASSLEEVWRTEAFF.